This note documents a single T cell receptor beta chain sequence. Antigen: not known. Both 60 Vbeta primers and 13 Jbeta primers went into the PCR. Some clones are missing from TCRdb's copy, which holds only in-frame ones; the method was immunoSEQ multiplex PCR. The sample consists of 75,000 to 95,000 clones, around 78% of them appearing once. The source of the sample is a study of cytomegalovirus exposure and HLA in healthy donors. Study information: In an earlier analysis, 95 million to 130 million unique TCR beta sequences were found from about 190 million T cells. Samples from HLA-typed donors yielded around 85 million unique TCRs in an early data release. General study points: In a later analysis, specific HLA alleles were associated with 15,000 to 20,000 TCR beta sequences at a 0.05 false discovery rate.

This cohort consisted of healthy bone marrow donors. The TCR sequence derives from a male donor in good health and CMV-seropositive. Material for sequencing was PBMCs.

The CDR3 protein is CTSSQATDRGAGTDTQYF. Written as DNA, the CDR3 is TGCACCAGCAGCCAAGCAACTGATCGGGGGGCCGGCACAGATACGCAGTATTTT. This rearrangement joins TRBV1 to TRBJ2-3; the D segment call TRBD2 is taken from the table without a DNA check. TRBV1 represents a pseudogene. The CDR3 covers 18 residues.